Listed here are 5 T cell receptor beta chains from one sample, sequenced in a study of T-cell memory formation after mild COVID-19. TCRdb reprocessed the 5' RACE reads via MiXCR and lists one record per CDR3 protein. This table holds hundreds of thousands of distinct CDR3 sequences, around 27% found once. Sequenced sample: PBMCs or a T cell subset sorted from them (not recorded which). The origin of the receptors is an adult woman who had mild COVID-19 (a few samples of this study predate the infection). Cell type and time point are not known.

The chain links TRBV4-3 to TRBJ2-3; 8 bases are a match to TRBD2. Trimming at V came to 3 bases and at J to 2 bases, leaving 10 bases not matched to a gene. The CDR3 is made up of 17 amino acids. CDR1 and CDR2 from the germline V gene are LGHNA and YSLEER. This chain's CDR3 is CASSQGAGEVTTDTQYF. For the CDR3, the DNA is TGCGCCAGCAGCCAGGGAGCGGGAGAGGTTACCACAGATACGCAGTATTTT.

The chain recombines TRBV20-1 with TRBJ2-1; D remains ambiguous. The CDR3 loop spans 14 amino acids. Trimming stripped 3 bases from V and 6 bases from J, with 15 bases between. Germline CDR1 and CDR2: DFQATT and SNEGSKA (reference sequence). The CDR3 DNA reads TGCAGTGCTAGGCCCGGGCTCTCCACCAATGAGCAGTTCTTC. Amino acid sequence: CSARPGLSTNEQFF.

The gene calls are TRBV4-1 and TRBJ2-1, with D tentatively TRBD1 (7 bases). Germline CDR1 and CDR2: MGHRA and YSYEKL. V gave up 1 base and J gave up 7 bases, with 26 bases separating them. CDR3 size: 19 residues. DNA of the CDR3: TGCGCCAGCAGCCAAGTTTTGTTTGGTCGGGGGCCGACAGGGAATGAGCAGTTCTTC. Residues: CASSQVLFGRGPTGNEQFF.

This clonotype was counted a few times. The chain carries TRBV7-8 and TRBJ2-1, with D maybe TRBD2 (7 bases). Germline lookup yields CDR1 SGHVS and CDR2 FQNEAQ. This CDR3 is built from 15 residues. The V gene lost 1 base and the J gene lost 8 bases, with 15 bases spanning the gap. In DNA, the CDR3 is TGTGCCAGCAGCTTAGAGGGGGGGGGCACGTATGAGCAGTTCTTC. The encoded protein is CASSLEGGGTYEQFF.

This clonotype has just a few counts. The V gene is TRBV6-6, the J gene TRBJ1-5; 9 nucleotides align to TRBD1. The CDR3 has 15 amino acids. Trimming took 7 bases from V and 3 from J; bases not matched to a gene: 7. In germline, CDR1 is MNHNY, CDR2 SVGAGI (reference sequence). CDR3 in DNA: TGTGCCAGCACCCGACAGGGGGGGAACAATCAGCCCCAGCATTTT. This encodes CASTRQGGNNQPQHF.